This TCR beta chain was profiled in a study of T cells after yellow fever vaccination. This clonotype was picked up a small number of times. From germline, CDR1 is DFQATT and CDR2 SNEGSKA (reference sequence). Trimming left V 1 base short and J 4 bases short, with 12 bases between. The CDR3 extends over 14 amino acids. Production of TCR cDNA was by 5'RACE template switching, which also added a universal primer site and UMIs. In TCRdb, the 5' RACE reads were re-called with MiXCR into one record per CDR3 protein. The data hold 170,000 or so distinct CDR3 sequences, with roughly 6.4% observed a single time.

The specimen comprised CD4+ T cells sorted from PBMCs, sampled on the day of the first yellow fever vaccination. The receptor comes from a young man who received the YFV17D yellow fever vaccine. The V call is TRBV20-1, the J call TRBJ2-3; a weak D match, TRBD2 (7 bases). CDR3 loop: CSARVPGGPDTQYF. CDR3 nucleotides: TGCAGTGCTAGAGTGCCGGGGGGCCCAGATACGCAGTATTTT.